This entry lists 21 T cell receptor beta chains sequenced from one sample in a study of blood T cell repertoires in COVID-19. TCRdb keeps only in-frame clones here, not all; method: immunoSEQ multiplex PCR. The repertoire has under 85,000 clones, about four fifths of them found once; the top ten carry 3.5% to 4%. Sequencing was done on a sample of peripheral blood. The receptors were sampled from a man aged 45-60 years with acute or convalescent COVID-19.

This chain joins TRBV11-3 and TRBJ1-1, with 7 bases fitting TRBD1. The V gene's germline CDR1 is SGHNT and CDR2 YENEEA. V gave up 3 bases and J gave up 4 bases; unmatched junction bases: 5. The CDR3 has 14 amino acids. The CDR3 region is CASSFGTASTEAFF. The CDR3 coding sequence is TGTGCCAGCAGCTTCGGGACAGCGAGCACTGAAGCTTTCTTT.

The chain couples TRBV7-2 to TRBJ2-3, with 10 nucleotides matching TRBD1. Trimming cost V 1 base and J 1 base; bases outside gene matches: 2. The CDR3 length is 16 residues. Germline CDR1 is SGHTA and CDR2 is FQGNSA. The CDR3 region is CASSLGGTGGTDTQYF. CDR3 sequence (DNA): TGTGCCAGCAGCTTAGGCGGGACAGGGGGCACAGATACGCAGTATTTT.

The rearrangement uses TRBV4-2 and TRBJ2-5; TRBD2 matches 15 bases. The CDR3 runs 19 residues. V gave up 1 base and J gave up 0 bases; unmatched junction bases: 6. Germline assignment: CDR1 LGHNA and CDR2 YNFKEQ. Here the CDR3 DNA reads TGTGCCAGCAGCCAAGTTCCGGGACTAGCGGGAGGATACCAAGAGACCCAGTACTTC. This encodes CASSQVPGLAGGYQETQYF.

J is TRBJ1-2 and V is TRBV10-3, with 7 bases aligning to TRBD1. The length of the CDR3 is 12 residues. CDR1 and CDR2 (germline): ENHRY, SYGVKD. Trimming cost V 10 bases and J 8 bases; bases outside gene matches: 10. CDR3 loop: CASDTGVGGYTF. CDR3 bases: TGTGCCAGCGACACAGGGGTGGGAGGCTACACCTTC.

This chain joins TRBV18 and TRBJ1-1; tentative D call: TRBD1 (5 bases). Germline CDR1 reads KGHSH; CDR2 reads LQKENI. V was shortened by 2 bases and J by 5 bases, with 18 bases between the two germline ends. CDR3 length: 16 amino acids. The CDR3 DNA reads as TGTGCCAGCTCACCAAACGACATTAAGGGGCCGACTGAAGCTTTCTTT. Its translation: CASSPNDIKGPTEAFF.

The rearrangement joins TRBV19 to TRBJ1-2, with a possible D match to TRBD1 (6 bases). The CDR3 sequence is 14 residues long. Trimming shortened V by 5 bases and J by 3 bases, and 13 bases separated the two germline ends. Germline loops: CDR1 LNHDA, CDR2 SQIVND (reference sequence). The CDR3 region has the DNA TGTGCCAGTAGTGCCCCACAGGGACACTATGGCTACACCTTC. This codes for CASSAPQGHYGYTF.

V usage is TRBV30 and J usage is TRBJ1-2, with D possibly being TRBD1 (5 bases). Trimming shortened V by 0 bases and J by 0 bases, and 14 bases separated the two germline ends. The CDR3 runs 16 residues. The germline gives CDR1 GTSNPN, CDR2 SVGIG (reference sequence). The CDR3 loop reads CAWSVPYRQTNYGYTF. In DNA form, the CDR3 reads TGTGCCTGGAGTGTCCCCTACAGGCAAACTAACTATGGCTACACCTTC.

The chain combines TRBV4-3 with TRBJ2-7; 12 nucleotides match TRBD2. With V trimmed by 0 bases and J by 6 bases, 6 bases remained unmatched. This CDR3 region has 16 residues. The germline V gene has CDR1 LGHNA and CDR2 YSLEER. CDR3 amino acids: CASSQDQVLAGGEQYF. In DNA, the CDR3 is TGCGCCAGCAGCCAAGATCAAGTACTAGCGGGAGGCGAGCAGTACTTC.

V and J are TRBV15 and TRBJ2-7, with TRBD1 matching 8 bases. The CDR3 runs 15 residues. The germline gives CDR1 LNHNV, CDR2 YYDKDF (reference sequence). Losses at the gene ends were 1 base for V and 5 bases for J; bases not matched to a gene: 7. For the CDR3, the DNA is TGTGCCACCAGCAGAGTTGAGGACAGGGCCCACGAGCAGTACTTC. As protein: CATSRVEDRAHEQYF.

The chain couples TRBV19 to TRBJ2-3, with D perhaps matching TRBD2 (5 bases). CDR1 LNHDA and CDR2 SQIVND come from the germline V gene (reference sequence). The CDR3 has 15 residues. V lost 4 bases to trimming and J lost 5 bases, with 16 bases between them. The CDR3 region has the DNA TGTGCCAGTAGTACCATAGCGTCTACCGGAGATACGCAGTATTTT. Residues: CASSTIASTGDTQYF.

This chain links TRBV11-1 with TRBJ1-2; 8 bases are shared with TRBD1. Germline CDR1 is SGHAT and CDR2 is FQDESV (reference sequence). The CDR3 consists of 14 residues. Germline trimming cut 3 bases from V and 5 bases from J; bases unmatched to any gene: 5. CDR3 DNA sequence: TGTGCCAGCAGCTTGGCCGACAGGGGTTATGGCTACACCTTC. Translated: CASSLADRGYGYTF.

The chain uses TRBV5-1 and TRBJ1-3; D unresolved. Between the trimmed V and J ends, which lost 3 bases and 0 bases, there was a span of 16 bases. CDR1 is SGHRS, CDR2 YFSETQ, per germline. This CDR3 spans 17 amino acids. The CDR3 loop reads CASSSDQSRGSGNTIYF. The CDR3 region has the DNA TGCGCCAGCAGCTCAGACCAGAGCCGGGGCTCTGGAAACACCATATATTTT.

The CDR3 protein is CAWTFGQGQFF. The CDR3 nucleotides read TGTGCCTGGACCTTCGGACAGGGACAGTTCTTC. This chain connects TRBV30 to TRBJ2-1, with TRBD1 matching over 8 bases. The CDR3 has 11 amino acids. V lost 4 bases and J lost 13; bases outside the gene matches: 6. Germline-derived CDR1 and CDR2 are GTSNPN and SVGIG (reference sequence).

The CDR3 reads CASSPRQDRVDTF. As DNA, the CDR3 is TGTGCCAGCAGTCCACGCCAAGACAGGGTAGACACCTTC. J is TRBJ1-2 and V is TRBV2, with 7 bases identical to TRBD1. The CDR3 length is 13 residues. Germline CDR1 and CDR2: SNHLY and FYNNEI. V lost 5 bases and J lost 12; bases outside the gene matches: 12.

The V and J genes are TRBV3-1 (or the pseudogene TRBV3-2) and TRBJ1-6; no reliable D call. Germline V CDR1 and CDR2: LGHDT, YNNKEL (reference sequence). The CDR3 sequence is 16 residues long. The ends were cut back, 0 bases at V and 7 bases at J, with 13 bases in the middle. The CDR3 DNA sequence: TGTGCCAGCAGCCAAGATCAAGTGGCATCGAATTCACCCCTCCACTTT. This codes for CASSQDQVASNSPLHF.

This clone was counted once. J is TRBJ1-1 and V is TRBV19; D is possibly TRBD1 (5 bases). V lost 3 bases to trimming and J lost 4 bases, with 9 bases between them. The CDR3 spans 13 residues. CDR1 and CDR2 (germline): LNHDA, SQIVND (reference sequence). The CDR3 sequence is CASSIGRATEAFF. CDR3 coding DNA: TGTGCCAGTAGTATCGGCAGGGCCACTGAAGCTTTCTTT.

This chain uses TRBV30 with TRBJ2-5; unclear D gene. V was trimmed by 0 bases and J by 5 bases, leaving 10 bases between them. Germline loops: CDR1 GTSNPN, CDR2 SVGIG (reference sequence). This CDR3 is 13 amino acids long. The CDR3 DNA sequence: TGTGCCTGGAGTGTATTAGTTCGGGAGACCCAGTACTTC. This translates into CAWSVLVRETQYF.

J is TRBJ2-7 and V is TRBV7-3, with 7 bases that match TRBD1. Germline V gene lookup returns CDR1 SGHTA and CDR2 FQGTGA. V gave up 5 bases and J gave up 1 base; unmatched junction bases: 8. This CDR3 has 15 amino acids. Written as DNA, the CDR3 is TGTGCCAGCAGCCAAATGGACAGGACTTCCTACGAGCAGTACTTC. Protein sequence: CASSQMDRTSYEQYF.

The CDR3 loop reads CASTLSSQNYGYTF. DNA for the CDR3: TGCGCCAGCACCCTATCCTCACAGAACTATGGCTACACCTTC. The chain links TRBV5-1 to TRBJ1-2; D is ambiguous. Trimming stripped 6 bases from V and 2 bases from J, with 14 bases between. CDR1 is SGHRS, CDR2 YFSETQ, per germline. This CDR3 has 14 amino acids.

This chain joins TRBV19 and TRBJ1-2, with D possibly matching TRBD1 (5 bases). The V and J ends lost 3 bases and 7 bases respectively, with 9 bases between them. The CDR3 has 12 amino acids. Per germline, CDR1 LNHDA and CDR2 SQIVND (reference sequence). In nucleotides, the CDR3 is TGTGCCAGTAGTATGACAGCTCCTGGCTACACCTTC. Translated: CASSMTAPGYTF.

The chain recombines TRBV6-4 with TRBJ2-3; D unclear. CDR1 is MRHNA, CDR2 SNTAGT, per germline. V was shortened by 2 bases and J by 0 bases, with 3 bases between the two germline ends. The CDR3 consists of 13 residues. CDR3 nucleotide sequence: TGTGCCAGCAGTGACCAGAGCACAGATACGCAGTATTTT. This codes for CASSDQSTDTQYF.